Each of the 5 T cell receptor beta chains below was sequenced from the same sample in a study of regulatory T cells in long-lasting Graves disease. Building the TCR beta libraries relied on iRepertoire HTBI primers, and CDR3 regions underwent Arm-PCR. TCRdb called the multiplex PCR reads again in MiXCR, with one record for every CDR3 protein. This sample carries 600,000 to 650,000 distinct CDR3 sequences, about 15% of them seen once, and the ten largest clones take 18%. Time point described: newly diagnosed GD, antithyroid drugs for less than 3 months. RNA extracted from PBMCs served as the sequencing template. These data were likewise used in another study, on T cells in Graves' hyperthyroidism and ophthalmopathy.

The sequences come from peripheral blood mononuclear cells (PBMCs), collected at new diagnosis, from a patient treated with antithyroid drugs. The receptors shown here come from a woman aged 30 to 39 with Graves disease.

This clonotype has a count of ten or more. This sequence joins TRBV20-1 and TRBJ1-2; 9 bases are shared with TRBD1. There are 13 residues in the CDR3. Looked up from germline, CDR1 is DFQATT and CDR2 is SNEGSKA (reference sequence). The trim removed 1 base at V and 7 bases at J, leaving 4 bases unmatched. The CDR3 region is CSARGDREVGYTF. In DNA form, the CDR3 reads TGCAGTGCTAGAGGGGACAGGGAGGTTGGCTACACCTTC.

This clonotype was seen a few times. V usage is TRBV29-1 and J usage is TRBJ2-7, with D tentatively TRBD1 (6 bases). Germline lookup yields CDR1 SQVTM and CDR2 ANQGSEA. The CDR3 is 15 amino acids. Trimming pared 5 bases from V and 4 bases from J, leaving 21 bases between. DNA for the CDR3: TGCAGCGTTAATCTACCGGGACATCTGACGTACGAGCAGTACTTC. This gives the protein CSVNLPGHLTYEQYF.

Ten or more counts support this clonotype. The rearrangement links TRBV7-2 to TRBJ1-4, with D perhaps TRBD1 (5 bases). The V end lost 5 bases, the J end lost 0 bases, and 16 bases lay between the germline ends. The CDR3 loop spans 17 amino acids. The germline CDR1 and CDR2 sequences are SGHTA and FQGNSA. CDR3 amino acids: CASSPSFRGATNEKLFF. CDR3 bases: TGTGCCAGCAGCCCAAGCTTCCGGGGCGCAACTAATGAAAAACTGTTTTTT. Full variable domain (outside the CDR3, taken from reference TRBV7-2 and TRBJ1-4): GAGVSQSPSNKVTEKGKDVELRCDPISGHTALYWYRQSLGQGLEFLIYFQGNSAPDKSGLPSDRFSAERTGGSVSTLTIQRTQQEDSAVYLCASSPSFRGATNEKLFFGSGTQLSVL.

In this sample, this clonotype turned up many times. The V gene is TRBV5-1, the J gene TRBJ2-3; 8 nucleotides align to TRBD1. Germline lookup yields CDR1 SGHRS and CDR2 YFSETQ. V was pared by 0 bases and J by 1 base, with 7 bases of the junction left unmatched. CDR3 size: 17 residues. The CDR3 sequence: CASSLVTGVQGTDTQYF. For the CDR3, the DNA is TGCGCCAGCAGCTTGGTGACAGGGGTGCAGGGCACAGATACGCAGTATTTT.

This clonotype showed up just a few times. The gene calls are TRBV7-8 and TRBJ2-2; a possible D gene is TRBD1 (5 bases). The V end lost 1 base, the J end lost 9 bases, and 15 bases lay between the germline ends. Germline V gene lookup returns CDR1 SGHVS and CDR2 FQNEAQ. The CDR3 spans 15 residues. CDR3 coding DNA: TGTGCCAGCAGCTTAGGTTCTGGTGGGGCACGGGAGCTGTTTTTT. It yields the protein CASSLGSGGARELFF.